Listed below are T cell receptor beta chains from one sample, sequenced in a study of CD8+ T cells in alopecia areata. Only in-frame clones appear in the TCRdb table, and some are missing; sequencing was by immunoSEQ multiplex PCR. The table has 200,000 to 250,000 clones, over 60% seen once. The starting material was CD4+ T cells sorted from blood, obtained around week 46, from a patient treated with tofacitinib. The receptors originated from a human donor with alopecia areata. CDR3s include the opening cysteine and the closing phenylalanine or tryptophan. The D gene is left open where the match is weak. Clone size appears in some rows only: once, few, many, or a class for an expanded clone.

TRBJ2-1,TRBV7-9,TRBD2,-,TGTGCCAGCAGCCCGATTCTAGTACTAGCGGGGGTATACAATGAGCAGTTCTTC,CASSPILVLAGVYNEQFF
TRBJ2-7,TRBV10-3,TRBD1,few,TGTGCCATCAGTGAGGGACAGGGGATGTACTTC,CAISEGQGMYF
TRBJ1-1,TRBV15,-,-,TGTGCCACCAGCAGAGAGGGGACGGCTAACACTGAAGCTTTCTTT,CATSREGTANTEAFF
TRBJ2-1,TRBV29-1,TRBD2,-,TGCAGCACCTCAGCGGGGGGGCTTGTCGGTGAGCAGTTCTTC,CSTSAGGLVGEQFF
TRBJ2-3,TRBV7-2,-,-,TGTGCCAGCAGTGGCCGTGCCTCGAGCACAGATACGCAGTATTTT,CASSGRASSTDTQYF
TRBJ2-3,TRBV7-2,TRBD2,-,TGTGCCAGCAGCTTACAGCGGGGGGGTCACTTTGCCACAGATACGCAGTATTTT,CASSLQRGGHFATDTQYF
TRBJ2-7,TRBV4-1,-,many,TGCGCCAGCAGCCCCGGTTTAGGGGGGTCCACCTACGAGCAGTACTTC,CASSPGLGGSTYEQYF
TRBJ2-1,TRBV29-1,TRBD2,-,TGCAGCGTTGAAGGTCGGCTAGCGGGGCGATCCTCCTACAATGAGCAGTTCTTC,CSVEGRLAGRSSYNEQFF
TRBJ2-3,TRBV18,TRBD1,-,TGTGCCAGCTCACCGTCCGGACAGGGCAGGCCGCAGTATTTT,CASSPSGQGRPQYF
TRBJ2-3,TRBV15,-,-,TGTGCCACCAGCAGAGGGGCTGCGAGTCCCACATTCACAGATACGCAGTATTTT,CATSRGAASPTFTDTQYF
TRBJ2-1,TRBV7-2,TRBD2,few,TGTGCCAGCAGCTTAGTTTGGGGGGGTACGGACCGGCAGTTCTTC,CASSLVWGGTDRQFF
TRBJ2-3,TRBV29-1,-,few,TGCAGCGTTGCCGAGGTGGATACGCAGTATTTT,CSVAEVDTQYF
TRBJ2-7,TRBV7-2,-,-,TGTGCCAGCAGGGTCACCTACGAGCAGTACTTC,CASRVTYEQYF
TRBJ2-5,TRBV10-3,TRBD1,-,TGTGCCATCAGTGGAGCAGGGGGAGAGACCCAGTACTTC,CAISGAGGETQYF
TRBJ2-3,TRBV27,-,few,TGTGCCAGCAGCTCCCCGGGACCTTCGGGCACAGATACGCAGTATTTT,CASSSPGPSGTDTQYF
TRBJ2-3,TRBV29-1,TRBD1,-,TGCAGCGTTGCGGGACAGGGGCGCATGGGGGGCACAGATACGCAGTATTTT,CSVAGQGRMGGTDTQYF
TRBJ2-1,TRBV4-3,TRBD2,-,TGCGCCAGCAGCCACGGGGTAGCGGGGACTTATGAGCAGTTCTTC,CASSHGVAGTYEQFF
TRBJ1-5,TRBV6-5,-,-,TGTGCCAGCAGTCTCTCGGGGTCACGCAATCAGCCCCAGCATTTT,CASSLSGSRNQPQHF
TRBJ2-1,TRBV4-3,-,few,TGCGCCAGCAGCCAAAATGTTTGGAATGAGCAGTTCTTC,CASSQNVWNEQFF
TRBJ1-2,TRBV29-1,TRBD1,few,TGCAGCGTTCGAGGACAGGGGGACTATGGCTACACCTTC,CSVRGQGDYGYTF
TRBJ2-2,TRBV29-1,TRBD2,-,TGCCCTCCGGGGGGGGTCGACACCGGGGAGCTGTTTTTT,CPPGGVDTGELFF
TRBJ1-2,TRBV11-3,-,-,TGTGCCAGCAGCTTAGAGTCAGGGGCGGGCTATGGCTACACCTTC,CASSLESGAGYGYTF
TRBJ2-3,TRBV29-1,TRBD2,-,TGCAGCGTTGTGGGGACTATTACAGATACGCAGTATTTT,CSVVGTITDTQYF
TRBJ1-2,TRBV25-1,TRBD1,-,TGTGCCAGCAGTGCAGAGGACAGGGTCGGCTACACCTTC,CASSAEDRVGYTF
TRBJ2-1,TRBV30,TRBD2,-,TGTGCCTGGAGGAGGGGGACTAGAGAGCAGTTCTTC,CAWRRGTREQFF
TRBJ2-2,TRBV29-1,TRBD1,-,TGCAGCGCTCCTTCCCCAACAGGGGGCACCGGGGAGCTGTTTTTT,CSAPSPTGGTGELFF
TRBJ1-1,TRBV6-8,-,once,TGTGCCAGCAGTTGCGCGAGTTGTCCCCTGTTT,CASSCASCPLF
TRBJ2-1,TRBV5-1,-,-,TGCGCCAGCAGCTTAGGAGACTACAATGAGCAGTTCTTC,CASSLGDYNEQFF
TRBJ2-5,TRBV7-2,-,-,TGTGCCAGCAGCTTATTAAGGCAGACCCAGTACTTC,CASSLLRQTQYF
TRBJ1-1,TRBV18,-,-,TGTGCCAGCTCACCTCAGGACAGTCACACTGAAGCTTTCTTT,CASSPQDSHTEAFF
TRBJ2-7,TRBV7-2,TRBD2,-,TGTGCCAGCAGTCGAACTAGCGGGGCTACCCTTTCCTACGAGCAGTACTTC,CASSRTSGATLSYEQYF
TRBJ2-5,TRBV29-1,TRBD1,-,TGCAGCGCCAGACCGACAGGGTTGGGCCAAGAGACCCAGTACTTC,CSARPTGLGQETQYF
TRBJ2-3,TRBV29-1,-,few,TGCAGCGTTGGAGGGGTTTCAGATACGCAGTATTTT,CSVGGVSDTQYF
TRBJ1-5,TRBV30,-,-,TGTGCCTGGAGTGACAGGGCGGATCAGCCCCAGCATTTT,CAWSDRADQPQHF
TRBJ1-5,TRBV4-3,-,-,TGCGCCAGCAGCCAAGAGGTCCGACAGCCCCAGCATTTT,CASSQEVRQPQHF
TRBJ1-1,TRBV29-1,-,-,TGCAGCGCTACACAGTCAATGAACACTGAAGCTTTCTTT,CSATQSMNTEAFF
TRBJ1-1,TRBV29-1,-,once,TGCAGCGTTGAAAAGGGGCAGGTTAACACTGAAGCTTTCTTT,CSVEKGQVNTEAFF